These 28 T cell receptor beta chains originate from one sample sequenced in a study of tissue T cells after allogeneic stem cell transplantation. TCRdb keeps only in-frame clones here, not all; method: immunoSEQ multiplex PCR. The sample lists some 25,000 clones, about 89% occurring once. The specimen comprised blood, sampled before transplantation. The source is a male donor aged 60 or older who later had graft-versus-host disease after an allogeneic stem cell transplant.

This clone was seen just once. The CDR3 does not end in the conserved phenylalanine or tryptophan, so this is likely a read error. The DNA is omitted, as the CDR3 cannot be located on it reliably, and the CDR3 follows TCRdb's listing. This chain links TRBV20-1 with TRBJ1-2; the DNA was not compared with TRBD1, the D call given in the table. Germline lookup yields CDR1 DFQATT and CDR2 SNEGSKA (reference sequence). The CDR3 spans 10 amino acids, including both terminal residues. CDR3 in amino acids: CSASLGVGLV.

This rearrangement joins TRBV28 to TRBJ2-7; unclear D gene. CDR3 length: 13 residues. The ends were cut back, 2 bases at V and 1 base at J, with 6 bases in the middle. Germline V gene data show CDR1 as MDHEN and CDR2 as SYDVKM. CDR3 region: CASSLRASYEQYF. In DNA form, the CDR3 reads TGTGCCAGCAGTTTAAGGGCGTCCTACGAGCAGTACTTC.

The chain uses TRBV27 and TRBJ2-7, with D possibly matching TRBD2 (5 bases). Per germline, CDR1 MNHEY and CDR2 SMNVEV (reference sequence). There are 11 residues in the CDR3. Trimming took 8 bases from V and 6 from J, leaving 11 bases between them. CDR3 amino acids: CASRGRSEQYF. CDR3 sequence (DNA): TGTGCCAGCCGGGGTCGATCCGAGCAGTACTTC.

CDR3 nucleotides: TGTGCCAGCAGTCCTACTAGCGGGAGAAACGAGCAGTACTTC. Translation gives CASSPTSGRNEQYF. This chain joins TRBV28 and TRBJ2-7, with 11 bases fitting TRBD2. CDR3 length: 14 residues. The V and J ends lost 5 bases and 5 bases, in that order; junction bases with no gene match: 5. The germline V gene has CDR1 MDHEN and CDR2 SYDVKM.

The J gene is TRBJ1-2, the V gene TRBV12-5; 8 bases are a match to TRBD1. The V segment lost 1 base and the J segment 7 bases; nucleotides outside the gene matches: 5. The length of the CDR3 is 14 residues. Germline V gene sequence: CDR1 LGHNT, CDR2 FRNRAP. The CDR3 nucleotides are TGTGCTAGTGGTTTGGGGACAGGGACTGGTGGCTACACCTTC. Its protein product is CASGLGTGTGGYTF.

The rearrangement joins TRBV11-2 to TRBJ2-4; TRBD1 or TRBD2 may be the D gene (5 bases each). This CDR3 has 12 residues. Trimming removed 1 base at V and 8 bases at J, with 6 bases between. CDR1 and CDR2 from the germline V gene are SGHAT and FQNNGV. CDR3 protein: CASSLGGDIQYF. The CDR3 DNA reads as TGTGCCAGCAGCTTAGGAGGGGACATTCAGTACTTC.

The chain employs TRBV7-9 and TRBJ2-1, with D unclear. Germline assignment: CDR1 SEHNR and CDR2 FQNEAQ (reference sequence). Trimming left V 5 bases short and J 5 bases short, with 16 bases between. The CDR3 totals 15 residues. The CDR3 spells CASSPTGSWDNEQFF. CDR3 sequence (DNA): TGTGCCAGCAGCCCCACTGGGTCCTGGGACAATGAGCAGTTCTTC.

V usage is TRBV7-9 and J usage is TRBJ1-5; maybe TRBD1 (5 bases). The CDR3 runs to 16 residues. Trimming took 5 bases from V and 7 from J, leaving 21 bases between them. CDR1 is SEHNR and CDR2 is FQNEAQ in the germline V gene (reference sequence). The CDR3 sequence is CASSQLTRARRQPQHF. The CDR3 DNA reads TGTGCCAGCAGCCAATTAACCAGGGCGCGGCGACAGCCCCAGCATTTT. The full variable domain, rest sourced from reference TRBV7-9 and TRBJ1-5, is DTGVSQNPRHKITKRGQNVTFRCDPISEHNRLYWYRQTLGQGPEFLTYFQNEAQLEKSRLLSDRFSAERPKGSFSTLEIQRTEQGDSAMYLCASSQLTRARRQPQHFGDGTRLSIL.

This sequence joins TRBV24-1 and TRBJ2-7; tentatively, D is TRBD1 or TRBD2 (5 bases each). Trimming removed 3 bases from V and 5 bases from J, with 13 bases in between. The CDR3 is made up of 14 amino acids. Looked up from germline, CDR1 is KGHDR and CDR2 is SFDVKD. The CDR3: CATSDARDPHEQYF. CDR3 bases: TGTGCCACCAGTGATGCCCGGGACCCCCACGAGCAGTACTTC.

V is TRBV30 and J is TRBJ1-6; 7 nucleotides agree with TRBD1. Germline V CDR1 and CDR2: GTSNPN, SVGIG (reference sequence). The CDR3 has 16 amino acids. The J segment lost 6 bases and the V segment lost 0 bases, leaving 8 bases of the junction unmatched. DNA for the CDR3: TGTGCCTGGAGTGTGGGAGAGGGGGCAGGTAATTCACCCCTCCACTTT. Translating it yields CAWSVGEGAGNSPLHF.

V is TRBV27 and J is TRBJ2-1; D may be TRBD2 (6 bases). V was shortened by 3 bases and J by 9 bases, with 12 bases between the two germline ends. CDR3 length equals 13 residues. Germline V gene lookup returns CDR1 MNHEY and CDR2 SMNVEV (reference sequence). CDR3 loop: CASSFAGLGEQFF. The CDR3 region has the DNA TGTGCCAGCAGTTTCGCGGGGCTCGGTGAGCAGTTCTTC.

The V gene is TRBV9, the J gene TRBJ1-1; no reliable D call. CDR3 length equals 15 residues. The V gene lost 0 bases and the J gene lost 1 base, with 10 bases spanning the gap. Germline CDR1 and CDR2: SGDLS and YYNGEE. The CDR3 reads CASSVDGPANTEAFF. The CDR3, as DNA: TGTGCCAGCAGCGTAGACGGACCGGCGAACACTGAAGCTTTCTTT.

V is TRBV5-1 and J is TRBJ2-7, with TRBD1 identical over 7 bases. J gave up 2 bases and V 4 bases, and 9 bases lay outside the gene matches. Germline CDR1 reads SGHRS; CDR2 reads YFSETQ. The CDR3 runs to 15 residues. CDR3 loop: CASSATGDKTYEQYF. The CDR3 DNA sequence: TGCGCCAGCAGCGCCACAGGGGATAAAACCTACGAGCAGTACTTC. Combining the CDR3 with reference TRBV5-1 and TRBJ2-7 gives the whole variable domain KAGVTQTPRYLIKTRGQQVTLSCSPISGHRSVSWYQQTPGQGLQFLFEYFSETQRNKGNFPGRFSGRQFSNSRSEMNVSTLELGDSALYLCASSATGDKTYEQYFGPGTRLTVT.

The chain couples TRBV4-2 to TRBJ1-4; 9 nucleotides line up with TRBD1. Trimming removed 2 bases from V and 2 bases from J; junction bases left unmatched: 3. The germline V gene has CDR1 LGHNA and CDR2 YNFKEQ. The CDR3 spans 16 residues. As DNA, the CDR3 is TGTGCCAGCAGCCAACCACAGGGGGCCACTAATGAAAAACTGTTTTTT. Translated, it gives CASSQPQGATNEKLFF.

V usage is TRBV27 and J usage is TRBJ2-7; D is unresolved. V shed 7 bases and J shed 2 bases, with 12 bases lying between them. The germline V gene has CDR1 MNHEY and CDR2 SMNVEV (reference sequence). This CDR3 region has 13 residues. This CDR3 reads CASTSTLAYEQYF. Here the CDR3 DNA reads TGTGCCAGCACCTCGACTCTCGCCTACGAGCAGTACTTC.

This chain connects TRBV5-4 to TRBJ2-1, with D possibly matching TRBD1 (7 bases). V was trimmed by 4 bases and J by 0 bases, leaving 17 bases between them. This CDR3 has 17 residues. Germline-derived CDR1 and CDR2 are SGHNT and YYREEE (reference sequence). CDR3 in amino acids: CASSRGGGAGSYNEQFF. Here the CDR3 DNA reads TGTGCCAGCAGCCGCGGAGGGGGCGCTGGCTCCTACAATGAGCAGTTCTTC.

The chain carries TRBV7-9 and TRBJ1-3; D is undetermined. Between the trimmed V and J ends, which lost 6 bases and 0 bases, there was a span of 9 bases. The CDR3 consists of 14 residues. Looked up from germline, CDR1 is SEHNR and CDR2 is FQNEAQ (reference sequence). In nucleotides, the CDR3 is TGTGCCAGCAGACAAGGGCCCTCTGGAAACACCATATATTTT. Translated, it gives CASRQGPSGNTIYF.

The chain carries TRBV7-2 and TRBJ1-2; no reliable D call. This CDR3 is 15 amino acids long. V was clipped by 3 bases and J by 4 bases, with 15 bases between them. Germline V gene lookup returns CDR1 SGHTA and CDR2 FQGNSA. CDR3 residues: CASSFSASPGYGYTF. CDR3 nucleotides: TGTGCCAGCAGCTTTTCGGCAAGTCCCGGCTATGGCTACACCTTC. The full variable domain, rest sourced from reference TRBV7-2 and TRBJ1-2, is GAGVSQSPSNKVTEKGKDVELRCDPISGHTALYWYRQSLGQGLEFLIYFQGNSAPDKSGLPSDRFSAERTGGSVSTLTIQRTQQEDSAVYLCASSFSASPGYGYTFGSGTRLTVV.

This chain links TRBV6-2 or TRBV6-3 with TRBJ2-7, with a possible D match to TRBD2 (6 bases). Trimming pared 5 bases from V and 0 bases from J, leaving 14 bases between. The CDR3 extends over 15 amino acids. CDR1 and CDR2 (germline): MNHEY, SVGEGT. The CDR3 spells CASSPPAGLSYEQYF. The CDR3 region has the DNA TGTGCCAGCAGTCCCCCAGCGGGTCTCTCCTACGAGCAGTACTTC.

V is TRBV29-1 and J is TRBJ2-1; D is perhaps TRBD2 (6 bases). This CDR3 is 13 amino acids long. Germline V gene data show CDR1 as SQVTM and CDR2 as ANQGSEA. V gave up 4 bases and J gave up 7 bases, with 14 bases separating them. CDR3 DNA: TGCAGCGTTGCGACTAGTATGGGAAATGAGCAGTTCTTC. It specifies CSVATSMGNEQFF.

V usage is TRBV7-2 and J usage is TRBJ2-1; 9 nucleotides line up with TRBD2. The ends lost 5 bases at V and 2 bases at J; junction bases unmatched: 7. Germline V gene lookup returns CDR1 SGHTA and CDR2 FQGNSA. The CDR3 consists of 16 residues. The CDR3 protein is CASSGGAGGPYNEQFF. CDR3 coding DNA: TGTGCCAGCAGCGGCGGAGCGGGAGGACCCTACAATGAGCAGTTCTTC. The entire variable domain, with the rest obtained from reference TRBV7-2 and TRBJ2-1, is as follows: GAGVSQSPSNKVTEKGKDVELRCDPISGHTALYWYRQSLGQGLEFLIYFQGNSAPDKSGLPSDRFSAERTGGSVSTLTIQRTQQEDSAVYLCASSGGAGGPYNEQFFGPGTRLTVL.

This clone has a single count. The chain links TRBV28 to TRBJ1-2; D is unclear. V gave up 7 bases and J gave up 0 bases, with 12 bases separating them. Germline assignment: CDR1 MDHEN and CDR2 SYDVKM. The CDR3 runs to 14 residues. CDR3 DNA: TGTGCCAGCATCTCAGGTGGTACTAACTATGGCTACACCTTC. It is translated as CASISGGTNYGYTF.

The rearrangement uses TRBV5-5 and TRBJ1-1, with TRBD1 identical over 7 bases. Germline V gene sequence: CDR1 SGHKS, CDR2 YYEKEE (reference sequence). V lost 4 bases to trimming and J lost 5 bases; unmatched junction nucleotides: 11. The CDR3 has 15 residues. The CDR3 loop reads CASSLPEGAETEAFF. CDR3 in DNA: TGTGCCAGCAGCCTCCCCGAGGGGGCAGAAACTGAAGCTTTCTTT.

V is TRBV6-5 and J is TRBJ2-7; 10 nucleotides line up with TRBD1. The J segment lost 4 bases and the V segment lost 6 bases, leaving 9 bases of the junction unmatched. This CDR3 region has 15 residues. Germline V gene data show CDR1 as MNHEY and CDR2 as SVGAGI. The CDR3 loop reads CASSPSGTGVYEQYF. The DNA of the CDR3 is TGTGCCAGCAGCCCCTCCGGGACAGGGGTGTACGAGCAGTACTTC.

This clone was seen a single time. CDR3 nucleotides: TGTGCCAGCAGCCAAGGACAGATTAATGAAAAACTGTTTTTT. Protein: CASSQGQINEKLFF. The genes are TRBV3-1 (or the pseudogene TRBV3-2) and TRBJ1-4; possible D gene TRBD1, 5 bases. V was pared by 1 base and J by 4 bases, with 7 bases between. The CDR3 extends over 14 amino acids. The germline V gene encodes CDR1 LGHDT and CDR2 YNNKEL (reference sequence).

The count of this clone is one. The chain recombines TRBV6-2 or TRBV6-3 with TRBJ1-3; no firm D call. Germline CDR1 MNHEY, CDR2 SVGEGT. Trimming took off 1 base at V and 2 bases at J, with 9 bases between the two ends. The CDR3 runs 15 residues. This CDR3 is CASSYWTPAGNTIYF. CDR3 DNA: TGTGCCAGCAGTTACTGGACCCCAGCTGGAAACACCATATATTTT.

The J gene is TRBJ2-7, the V gene TRBV20-1; D remains unclear. CDR1 and CDR2 from the germline V gene are DFQATT and SNEGSKA (reference sequence). The CDR3 totals 11 residues. V was shortened by 4 bases and J by 4 bases, with 8 bases between the two germline ends. In DNA form, the CDR3 reads TGCAGTGCTACCCGGGTGTACGAGCAGTACTTC. This encodes CSATRVYEQYF.

The chain uses TRBV6-6 and TRBJ1-1; maybe TRBD1 (5 bases). CDR3 size: 14 residues. Germline values: CDR1 MNHNY, CDR2 SVGAGI (reference sequence). V lost 7 bases and J 3 bases, leaving 15 bases between the germline ends. The DNA for the CDR3 is TGTGCCAGCAAGCCAGACAGTACTTACACTGAAGCTTTCTTT. Translation gives CASKPDSTYTEAFF.